The 9 T cell receptor beta chains reported below all come from one sample, sequenced in a study of T cell repertoires in cytomegalovirus infection. These receptors lack a known antigen. TCRdb re-derived calls from the reads in MiXCR, one entry per CDR3 protein. The table has about 700,000 distinct CDR3 sequences, around 31% seen once. The specimen was cultured PBMCs, collected from culture after CMV antigen stimulation. These receptors came from a human donor in good health (CMV status not recorded). Some clones in this sample may be carry-over from other donors' samples.

This clonotype was recorded many times. CDR3 in amino acids: CASSFFRETQYF. CDR3 nucleotides: TGTGCCAGCAGCTTTTTCCGAGAGACCCAGTACTTC. The V gene is TRBV7-2, the J gene TRBJ2-5; D uncertain. The CDR3 loop spans 12 amino acids. Germline loops: CDR1 SGHTA, CDR2 FQGNSA. V was pared by 3 bases and J by 4 bases, with 6 bases between.

The V call is TRBV2, the J call TRBJ1-2, with 9 bases identical to TRBD1. Germline V lookup: CDR1 SNHLY, CDR2 FYNNEI. This CDR3 has 14 amino acids. With V trimmed by 4 bases and J by 8 bases, 8 bases remained unmatched. The CDR3 sequence is CASSGRGTGFGYTF. The CDR3 DNA sequence: TGTGCCAGCAGTGGAAGGGGGACAGGGTTCGGCTACACCTTC.

V usage is TRBV5-4 and J usage is TRBJ2-7, with TRBD2 matching over 8 bases. V shed 7 bases and J 0 bases; nucleotides not matched to a gene: 6. CDR3 length equals 14 residues. The V gene's germline CDR1 is SGHNT and CDR2 YYREEE (reference sequence). The CDR3 coding sequence is TGTGCCAGCTCAGGCGGGGGGAACTCCTACGAGCAGTACTTC. Its protein is CASSGGGNSYEQYF.

V is TRBV27 and J is TRBJ2-1; a possible D gene is TRBD2 (5 bases). V gave up 5 bases and J gave up 2 bases, with 22 bases separating them. CDR1 is MNHEY and CDR2 is SMNVEV in the germline V gene (reference sequence). The CDR3 length is 18 residues. The CDR3 region is CASSPIGKVSRAYNEQFF. The DNA of the CDR3 is TGTGCCAGCAGTCCAATCGGGAAGGTATCTCGGGCCTACAATGAGCAGTTCTTC.

In nucleotides, the CDR3 is TGCAGTGCTGGGATTGCAGCCTACAATGAGCAGTTCTTC. Translating gives CSAGIAAYNEQFF. This chain links TRBV20-1 with TRBJ2-1, with no clear D. V lost 5 bases and J lost 2, with 10 bases in between. Germline CDR1 reads DFQATT; CDR2 reads SNEGSKA (reference sequence). The CDR3 is 13 amino acids.

This chain connects TRBV20-1 to TRBJ2-3, with D perhaps TRBD1 (6 bases). The CDR3 consists of 14 residues. V was pared by 5 bases and J by 2 bases, with 14 bases between. Germline V CDR1 and CDR2: DFQATT, SNEGSKA (reference sequence). CDR3 loop: CSASRQAITDTQYF. CDR3 nucleotide sequence: TGCAGTGCTTCCCGACAGGCGATCACAGATACGCAGTATTTT.

This clonotype has just a few counts. The chain has TRBV12-3 or TRBV12-4 and TRBJ2-7; a possible D gene is TRBD2 (5 bases). Trimming cost V 5 bases and J 0 bases, with 8 bases left between them. The CDR3 runs to 13 residues. CDR3 residues: CASSRTASYEQYF. CDR3 nucleotides: TGTGCCAGCAGTCGGACTGCCTCCTACGAGCAGTACTTC.

This chain uses TRBV15 with TRBJ1-2; a possible D gene is TRBD1 (5 bases). The CDR3 contains 12 residues. Per the germline V gene, CDR1 is LNHNV and CDR2 is YYDKDF (reference sequence). The V and J ends lost 3 bases and 4 bases respectively, with 6 bases between them. The chain's CDR3 is CATSSRGYGYTF. The CDR3 nucleotides read TGTGCCACCAGCAGTAGGGGCTATGGCTACACCTTC.

To note about this clonotype: It may be a read error: a sequence one base away is much more abundant. V gene TRBV7-9 combines with J gene TRBJ1-1; D is unresolved. Germline assignment: CDR1 SEHNR and CDR2 FQNEAQ (reference sequence). V dropped 2 bases and J dropped 2 bases, with 3 bases sitting between them. The CDR3 consists of 12 residues. The CDR3 DNA is TGTGCCAGCAGCTTAATTAACACTGAAGCTTTCTTT. This encodes CASSLINTEAFF.